This entry lists 16 T cell receptor beta chains sequenced from one sample in a study of T cell responses to AZD1222 COVID-19 vaccine. The table came from immunoSEQ multiplex PCR; TCRdb's copy has only in-frame clones and leaves some out. Here the sample spans about 160,000 clones, approximately 89% being singletons. Here the sequenced sample was peripheral blood, taken on day 0 of AZD1222 vaccination. All receptors derive from an adult in good health.

The chain recombines TRBV10-3 with TRBJ2-7; 7 bases line up with TRBD2. This CDR3 region has 15 residues. Germline CDR1 ENHRY, CDR2 SYGVKD. The ends lost 4 bases at V and 0 bases at J; junction bases unmatched: 6. CDR3 sequence: CAISVPSGISYEQYF. Here the CDR3 DNA reads TGTGCCATCAGTGTTCCTAGCGGAATCTCCTACGAGCAGTACTTC.

The chain uses TRBV3-1 (or the pseudogene TRBV3-2) and TRBJ1-2, with TRBD1 identical over 10 bases. The CDR3 is 14 amino acids. J gave up 8 bases and V 4 bases, and 7 bases lay outside the gene matches. Germline assignment: CDR1 LGHDT and CDR2 YNNKEL (reference sequence). CDR3 in DNA: TGTGCCAGCAGCCCGCGACAGGGGGCGCGGGGCTACACCTTC. The encoded protein is CASSPRQGARGYTF.

V usage is TRBV5-1 and J usage is TRBJ1-3; unclear D gene. This CDR3 contains 14 residues. CDR1 and CDR2 (germline): SGHRS, YFSETQ. Between the trimmed V and J ends, which lost 4 bases and 1 base, there was a span of 9 bases. The CDR3 DNA reads as TGCGCCAGCAGCCTCTCAGTGTCTGGAAACACCATATATTTT. Its translation: CASSLSVSGNTIYF.

The genes are TRBV30 and TRBJ1-4; no clear D. Trimming removed 2 bases from V and 12 bases from J, with 10 bases in between. CDR3 length equals 11 residues. Per germline, CDR1 GTSNPN and CDR2 SVGIG (reference sequence). CDR3: CAWSSDEQLFF. For the CDR3, the DNA is TGTGCCTGGAGTTCCGACGAGCAACTGTTTTTT.

V is TRBV4-1 and J is TRBJ1-5; D is possibly TRBD1 (6 bases). CDR3 size: 17 residues. V was clipped by 0 bases and J by 0 bases, with 12 bases between them. CDR1 and CDR2 from the germline V gene are MGHRA and YSYEKL. CDR3 in DNA: TGCGCCAGCAGCCAAGAGCCGACAGGTTTTAGCAATCAGCCCCAGCATTTT. Amino acids: CASSQEPTGFSNQPQHF.

The chain carries TRBV10-3 and TRBJ1-2; D unclear. Germline CDR1 reads ENHRY; CDR2 reads SYGVKD. V was trimmed by 0 bases and J by 4 bases, leaving 27 bases between them. There are 20 residues in the CDR3. The CDR3 DNA reads as TGTGCCATCAGTGAGTCAGAACGTAACCTGGTTTTCGGTATGGCCTATGGCTACACCTTC. This translates into CAISESERNLVFGMAYGYTF.

J is TRBJ2-7 and V is TRBV30; tentatively, D is TRBD1 or TRBD2 (6 bases each). Germline-derived CDR1 and CDR2 are GTSNPN and SVGIG (reference sequence). Trimming removed 8 bases from V and 9 bases from J, with 23 bases in between. This CDR3 spans 13 amino acids. CDR3 region: CATEEGGGYGQYF. DNA of the CDR3: TGTGCCACGGAGGAGGGGGGAGGCTATGGGCAGTACTTC.

V is TRBV6-5 and J is TRBJ1-1; 7 bases match TRBD1. From germline, CDR1 is MNHEY and CDR2 SVGAGI. The CDR3 loop spans 15 amino acids. Unmatched junction bases numbered 11, after V lost 6 bases and J lost 4 bases. The CDR3 is CASRPATGRFTEAFF. CDR3 in DNA: TGTGCCAGCAGACCGGCGACAGGGCGATTCACTGAAGCTTTCTTT.

The chain has TRBV11-2 and TRBJ2-7, with 9 bases lining up with TRBD1. J gave up 6 bases and V 4 bases, and 4 bases lay outside the gene matches. Germline assignment: CDR1 SGHAT and CDR2 FQNNGV. The CDR3 extends over 13 amino acids. CDR3 nucleotide sequence: TGTGCCAGCAGCTGGGACAGGGATGGCGAGCAGTACTTC. It is translated as CASSWDRDGEQYF. Complete variable domain (other parts from reference TRBV11-2 and TRBJ2-7): EAGVAQSPRYKIIEKRQSVAFWCNPISGHATLYWYQQILGQGPKLLIQFQNNGVVDDSQLPKDRFSAERLKGVDSTLKIQPAKLEDSAVYLCASSWDRDGEQYFGPGTRLTVT.

This clone was detected only a few times. The chain couples TRBV27 to TRBJ2-7, with 13 bases fitting TRBD2. This CDR3 has 16 residues. V lost 2 bases, J lost 4 bases, and 5 bases stayed unmatched. The V gene's germline CDR1 is MNHEY and CDR2 SMNVEV (reference sequence). In nucleotides, the CDR3 is TGTGCCAGCAGTTTACAACTAGCGGGAGGGTATTACGAGCAGTACTTC. Its protein is CASSLQLAGGYYEQYF.

The rearrangement links TRBV12-3 or TRBV12-4 to TRBJ1-5; D ambiguous. The CDR3 is 13 amino acids. Trimming left V 0 bases short and J 3 bases short, with 3 bases between. The CDR3 sequence: CASSLAPNQPQHF. Written as DNA, the CDR3 is TGTGCCAGCAGTTTAGCGCCCAATCAGCCCCAGCATTTT.

The chain employs TRBV5-1 and TRBJ2-1; D possibly corresponds to TRBD1 (5 bases). Trimming left V 2 bases short and J 0 bases short, with 9 bases between. This CDR3 has 15 amino acids. CDR1 SGHRS and CDR2 YFSETQ come from the germline V gene. CDR3 nucleotide sequence: TGCGCCAGCAGCTTAGGGGTTAGCTCCTACAATGAGCAGTTCTTC. It translates to CASSLGVSSYNEQFF.

This clone was seen a few times. The V and J genes are TRBV5-4 and TRBJ1-3; 7 bases fit TRBD1. The CDR3 length is 16 residues. In germline, CDR1 is SGHNT, CDR2 YYREEE (reference sequence). Trimming removed 0 bases from V and 0 bases from J; junction bases left unmatched: 3. The CDR3 DNA is TGTGCCAGCAGCTTGGAGGGACAGAGCTCTGGAAACACCATATATTTT. Translation: CASSLEGQSSGNTIYF.

This chain connects TRBV18 to TRBJ1-1; no firm D call. CDR3 length equals 14 residues. Germline loops: CDR1 KGHSH, CDR2 LQKENI. V was cut by 5 bases and J by 4 bases, with 14 bases left in between. CDR3 sequence: CASSSSSEGTEAFF. CDR3 bases: TGTGCCAGCTCATCGTCTTCGGAGGGCACTGAAGCTTTCTTT.

The CDR3 loop reads CASRPGQGLEKLFF. CDR3 DNA: TGTGCCAGCAGGCCGGGACAGGGGTTGGAAAAACTGTTTTTT. The genes are TRBV6-5 and TRBJ1-4, with 10 bases fitting TRBD1. Germline loops: CDR1 MNHEY, CDR2 SVGAGI. The CDR3 has 14 amino acids. V trimming: 6 bases; J trimming: 8 bases; junction bases outside the gene matches: 6.

This sequence joins TRBV4-2 and TRBJ2-2, with TRBD2 matching over 11 bases. J lost 3 bases, V lost 3 bases, and 3 bases had no gene match. The germline CDR1 and CDR2 sequences are LGHNA and YNFKEQ. The length of the CDR3 is 16 residues. This CDR3 is CASSHGGLADTGELFF. CDR3 DNA sequence: TGTGCCAGCAGCCATGGGGGACTAGCGGACACCGGGGAGCTGTTTTTT.